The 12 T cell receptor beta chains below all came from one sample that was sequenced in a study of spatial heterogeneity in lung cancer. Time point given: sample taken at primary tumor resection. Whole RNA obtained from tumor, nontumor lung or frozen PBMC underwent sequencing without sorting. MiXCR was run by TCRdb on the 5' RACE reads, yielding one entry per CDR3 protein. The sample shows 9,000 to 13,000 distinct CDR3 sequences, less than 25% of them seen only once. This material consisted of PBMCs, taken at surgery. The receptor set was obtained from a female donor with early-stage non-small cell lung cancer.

CDR3 nucleotides: TGTGCCAGCAGCCTTGGGACACCTTACAATGAGCAGTTCTTC. Its protein product is CASSLGTPYNEQFF. This sequence joins TRBV6-6 and TRBJ2-1; tentative D call: TRBD1 (6 bases). This CDR3 has 14 amino acids. Trimming removed 6 bases from V and 4 bases from J, with 13 bases in between. Germline assignment: CDR1 MNHNY and CDR2 SVGAGI (reference sequence).

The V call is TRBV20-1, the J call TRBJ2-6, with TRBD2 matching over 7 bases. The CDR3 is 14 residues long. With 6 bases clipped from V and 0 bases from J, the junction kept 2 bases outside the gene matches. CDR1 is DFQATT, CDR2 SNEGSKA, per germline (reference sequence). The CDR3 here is CSAGRFSGANVLTF. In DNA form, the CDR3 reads TGCAGTGCCGGGAGGTTCTCTGGGGCCAACGTCCTGACTTTC.

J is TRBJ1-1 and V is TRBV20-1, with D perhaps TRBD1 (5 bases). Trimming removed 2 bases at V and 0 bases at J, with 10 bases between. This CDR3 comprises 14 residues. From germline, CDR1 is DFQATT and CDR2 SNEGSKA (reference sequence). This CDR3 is CSARSGTLNTEAFF. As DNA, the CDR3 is TGCAGTGCTAGATCTGGGACGTTGAACACTGAAGCTTTCTTT.

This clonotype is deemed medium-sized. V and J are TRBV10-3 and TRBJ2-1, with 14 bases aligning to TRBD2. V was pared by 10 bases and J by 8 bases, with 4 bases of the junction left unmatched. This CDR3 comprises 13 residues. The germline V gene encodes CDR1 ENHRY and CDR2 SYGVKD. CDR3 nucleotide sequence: TGTGCCACGGGACTAGCGGGAGTGGATGAGCAGTTCTTC. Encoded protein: CATGLAGVDEQFF.

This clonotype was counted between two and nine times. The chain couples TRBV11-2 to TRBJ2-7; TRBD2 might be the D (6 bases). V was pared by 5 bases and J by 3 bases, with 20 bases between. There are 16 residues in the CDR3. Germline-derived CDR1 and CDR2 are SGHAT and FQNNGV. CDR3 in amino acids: CASSPGLAPRVYEQYF. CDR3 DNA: TGTGCCAGCAGCCCCGGTCTAGCGCCCCGGGTCTACGAGCAGTACTTC.

Here the CDR3 reads CASRRLALHEQYF. Written as DNA, the CDR3 is TGTGCCAGCAGGAGACTAGCGTTGCACGAGCAGTACTTC. The genes are TRBV6-2 or TRBV6-3 and TRBJ2-7; 8 bases agree with TRBD2. V shed 6 bases and J 5 bases; nucleotides not matched to a gene: 6. This CDR3 has 13 residues. Germline CDR1 and CDR2: MNHEY and SVGEGT.

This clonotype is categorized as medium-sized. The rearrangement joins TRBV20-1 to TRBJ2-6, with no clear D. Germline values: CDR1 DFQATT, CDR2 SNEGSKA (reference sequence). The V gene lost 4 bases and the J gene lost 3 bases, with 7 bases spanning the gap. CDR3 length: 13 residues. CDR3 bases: TGCAGTGCTAAGAGCGTTGGGGCCAACGTCCTGACTTTC. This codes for CSAKSVGANVLTF.

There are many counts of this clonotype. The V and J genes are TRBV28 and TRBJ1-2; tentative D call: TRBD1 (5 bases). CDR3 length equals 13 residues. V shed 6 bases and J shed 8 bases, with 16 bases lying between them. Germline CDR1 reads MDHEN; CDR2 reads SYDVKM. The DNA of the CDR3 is TGTGCCAGCAGATCCGGGACTCCAGGAGGCTACACCTTC. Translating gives CASRSGTPGGYTF.

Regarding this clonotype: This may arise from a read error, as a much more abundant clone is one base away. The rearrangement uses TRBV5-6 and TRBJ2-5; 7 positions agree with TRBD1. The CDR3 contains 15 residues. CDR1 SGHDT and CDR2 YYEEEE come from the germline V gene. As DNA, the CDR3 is TGTGCCAGCAGCTCGTCCGGGACAGTTAAAGAGACCCAGAACTTC. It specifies CASSSSGTVKETQNF.

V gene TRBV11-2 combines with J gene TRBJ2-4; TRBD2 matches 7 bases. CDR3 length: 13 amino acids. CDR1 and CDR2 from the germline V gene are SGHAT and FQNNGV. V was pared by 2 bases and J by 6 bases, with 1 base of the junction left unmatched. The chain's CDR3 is CASSLPSGNIQYF. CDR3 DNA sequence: TGTGCCAGCAGCTTACCTAGCGGAAACATTCAGTACTTC.

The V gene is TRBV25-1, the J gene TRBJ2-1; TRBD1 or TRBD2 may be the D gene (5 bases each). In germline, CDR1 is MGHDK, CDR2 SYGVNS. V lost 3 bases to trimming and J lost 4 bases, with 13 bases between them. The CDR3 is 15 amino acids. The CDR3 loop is CASSDPRGEYNEQFF. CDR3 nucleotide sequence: TGTGCCAGCAGTGACCCTCGGGGCGAGTACAATGAGCAGTTCTTC. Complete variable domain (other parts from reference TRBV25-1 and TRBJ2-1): EADIYQTPRYLVIGTGKKITLECSQTMGHDKMYWYQQDPGMELHLIHYSYGVNSTEKGDLSSESTVSRIRTEHFPLTLESARPSHTSQYLCASSDPRGEYNEQFFGPGTRLTVL.

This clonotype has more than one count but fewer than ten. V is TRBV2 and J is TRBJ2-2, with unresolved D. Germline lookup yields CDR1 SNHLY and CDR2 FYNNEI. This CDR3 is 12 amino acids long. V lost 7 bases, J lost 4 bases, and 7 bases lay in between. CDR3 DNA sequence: TGTGCCAGCACGGTGGCCACCGGGGAGCTGTTTTTT. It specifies CASTVATGELFF. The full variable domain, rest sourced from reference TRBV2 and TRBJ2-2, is EPEVTQTPSHQVTQMGQEVILRCVPISNHLYFYWYRQILGQKVEFLVSFYNNEISEKSEIFDDQFSVERPDGSNFTLKIRSTKLEDSAMYFCASTVATGELFFGEGSRLTVL.